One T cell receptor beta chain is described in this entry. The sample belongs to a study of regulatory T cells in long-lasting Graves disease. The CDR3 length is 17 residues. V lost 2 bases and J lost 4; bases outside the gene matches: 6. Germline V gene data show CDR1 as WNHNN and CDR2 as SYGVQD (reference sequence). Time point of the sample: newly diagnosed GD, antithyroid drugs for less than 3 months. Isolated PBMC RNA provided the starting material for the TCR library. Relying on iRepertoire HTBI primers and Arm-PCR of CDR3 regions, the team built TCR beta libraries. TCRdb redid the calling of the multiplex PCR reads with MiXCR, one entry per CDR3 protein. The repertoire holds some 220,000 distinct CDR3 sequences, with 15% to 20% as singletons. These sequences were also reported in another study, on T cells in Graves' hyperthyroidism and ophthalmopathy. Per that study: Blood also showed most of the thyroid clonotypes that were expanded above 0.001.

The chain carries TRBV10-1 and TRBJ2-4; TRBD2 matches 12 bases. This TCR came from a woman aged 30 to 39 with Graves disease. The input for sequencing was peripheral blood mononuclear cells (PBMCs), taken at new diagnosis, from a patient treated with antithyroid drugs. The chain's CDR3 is CASSEGVGTSGKNIQYF. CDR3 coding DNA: TGCGCCAGCAGTGAGGGAGTAGGGACTAGCGGGAAAAACATTCAGTACTTC.